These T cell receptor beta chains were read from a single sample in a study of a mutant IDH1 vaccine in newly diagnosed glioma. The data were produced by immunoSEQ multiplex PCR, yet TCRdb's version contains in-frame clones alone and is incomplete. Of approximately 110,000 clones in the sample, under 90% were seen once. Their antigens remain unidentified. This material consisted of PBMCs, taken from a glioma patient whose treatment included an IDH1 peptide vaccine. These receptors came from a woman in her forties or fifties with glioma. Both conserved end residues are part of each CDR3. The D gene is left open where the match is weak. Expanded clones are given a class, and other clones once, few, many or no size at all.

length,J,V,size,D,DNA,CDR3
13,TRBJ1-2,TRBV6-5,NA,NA,TGTGCCAGCAAAATTGACCTCAACTATGGCTACACCTTC,CASKIDLNYGYTF
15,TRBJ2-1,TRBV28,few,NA,TGTGCCAGCAGTTTTGGTCTCCACTCCTACAATGAGCAGTTCTTC,CASSFGLHSYNEQFF
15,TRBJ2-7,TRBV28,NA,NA,TGTGCCAGCAGCACTACCGGACTATATTTCCACGAGCAGTACTTC,CASSTTGLYFHEQYF
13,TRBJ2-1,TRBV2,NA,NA,TGTGCCAGCAGTCCCGACCCTTACAATGAGCAGTTCTTC,CASSPDPYNEQFF
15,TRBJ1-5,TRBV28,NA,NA,TGTGCCAGCAATCCCAGGCTGGTGAGCAATCAGCCCCAGCATTTT,CASNPRLVSNQPQHF
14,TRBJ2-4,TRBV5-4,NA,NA,TGTGCCAGCAGCTCTGGTGGCAGGCGGTACATTCAGTACTTC,CASSSGGRRYIQYF
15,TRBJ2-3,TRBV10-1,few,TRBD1,TGCGCCAGCAGTGAACGGACAGGGTCGGTAAATACGCAGTATTTT,CASSERTGSVNTQYF
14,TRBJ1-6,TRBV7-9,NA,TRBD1,TGTGCCAGCAGCAGACAGGGGTATAATTCACCCCTCCACTTT,CASSRQGYNSPLHF
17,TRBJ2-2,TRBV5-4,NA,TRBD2,TGTGCCAGCAGCCTTGGACTAGCGGGAGGAGAGGCCGGGGAGCTGTTTTTT,CASSLGLAGGEAGELFF
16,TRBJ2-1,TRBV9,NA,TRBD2,TGTGCCAGCAGCGTAGTATCGGGGAGGGGCTACAATGAGCAGTTCTTC,CASSVVSGRGYNEQFF
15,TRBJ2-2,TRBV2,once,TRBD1,TGTGCCAGCAGTGGGACAGGGGGTAACACCGGGGAGCTGTTTTTT,CASSGTGGNTGELFF
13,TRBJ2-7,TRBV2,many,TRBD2,TGTGCCAGCAGTGCGAGCGGGAGCTACGAGCAGTACTTC,CASSASGSYEQYF
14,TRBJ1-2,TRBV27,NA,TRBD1,TGTGCCAGCAGGGCGACAGGGACTAACTATGGCTACACCTTC,CASRATGTNYGYTF
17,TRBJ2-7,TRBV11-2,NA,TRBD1,TGTGCCAGCAGCTTGGGGTCGACAGGGGGCCCGAGTTACGAGCAGTACTTC,CASSLGSTGGPSYEQYF
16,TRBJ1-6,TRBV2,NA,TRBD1,TGTGCCAGCAGTGACCTCAGGGGGCCTGCTAACTCACCCCTCCACTTT,CASSDLRGPANSPLHF
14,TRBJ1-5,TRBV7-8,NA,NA,TGTGCCAGCAGCTTTAACAGGGATTATCAGCCCCAGCATTTT,CASSFNRDYQPQHF
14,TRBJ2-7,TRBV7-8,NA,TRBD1,TGTGCCAGCAGCGGGGGACAGGGGGGAGGCGAGCAGTACTTC,CASSGGQGGGEQYF
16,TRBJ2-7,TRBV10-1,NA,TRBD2,TGCGCCAGCAGTGAGCTAGCGGGTCGAAGCTCCTACGAGCAGTACTTC,CASSELAGRSSYEQYF
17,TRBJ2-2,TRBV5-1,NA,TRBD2,TGCGCCAGCAGCTCCGGGACTAGCGGGAGGAACACCGGGGAGCTGTTTTTT,CASSSGTSGRNTGELFF
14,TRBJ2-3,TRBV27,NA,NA,TGTGCCAGCGGACCTCGGGGCGTCACAGATACGCAGTATTTT,CASGPRGVTDTQYF
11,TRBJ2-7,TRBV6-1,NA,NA,TGTGCCAGCAGTGTGACGTACGAGCAGTACTTC,CASSVTYEQYF
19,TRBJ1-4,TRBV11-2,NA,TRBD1,TGTGCCAGCAGCTTAGAGCGTGTGTTCATGGGACAGGGGAATGAAAAACTGTTTTTT,CASSLERVFMGQGNEKLFF
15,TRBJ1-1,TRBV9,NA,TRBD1,TGTGCCAGCAGCGAGTACCCCGGGACAGGAAAGGGAGCTTTCTTT,CASSEYPGTGKGAFF
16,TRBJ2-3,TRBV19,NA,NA,TGTGCCAGTAGTATAAGGGTCTCCGGGCCCACAGATACGCAGTATTTT,CASSIRVSGPTDTQYF
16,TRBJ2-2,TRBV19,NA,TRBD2,TGTGCCAGTAGTAACCTAGGACTAGCGGGAGCCGGGGAGCTGTTTTTT,CASSNLGLAGAGELFF
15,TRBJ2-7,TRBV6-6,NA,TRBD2,TGTGCCAGCAGTTACCCAGCGGGAGGGCCTAACGAGCAGTACTTC,CASSYPAGGPNEQYF
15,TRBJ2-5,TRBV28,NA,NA,TGTGCCAGCAGTTTAAGGGGACTCCATGAAGAGACCCAGTACTTC,CASSLRGLHEETQYF
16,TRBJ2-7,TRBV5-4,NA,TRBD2,TGTGCCAGCAGCTTGGGGCTAGCGGAAAGCTCCTACGAGCAGTACTTC,CASSLGLAESSYEQYF
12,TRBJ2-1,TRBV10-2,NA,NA,TGCGCCAGCAGTCCTGGACGTCGAGAGCAGTTCTTC,CASSPGRREQFF
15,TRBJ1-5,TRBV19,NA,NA,TGTGCCAGTAGTATTGTCAGGGGAAGCAATCAGCCCCAGCATTTT,CASSIVRGSNQPQHF
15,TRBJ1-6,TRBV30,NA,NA,TGTGCCTGGAGTGTACTTTCAGGGTATCGTTCACCCCTCCACTTT,CAWSVLSGYRSPLHF
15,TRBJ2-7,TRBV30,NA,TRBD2,TGTGCCTGGAGTAAGTTAGCGGGAACACCTATCGAGCAGTACTTC,CAWSKLAGTPIEQYF
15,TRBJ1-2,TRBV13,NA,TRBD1,TGTGCCAGCAGCTTAGAGACAGGGAAAAACTATGGCTACACCTTC,CASSLETGKNYGYTF
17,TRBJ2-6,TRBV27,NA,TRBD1,TGTGCCAGCAGTTTACGCGGGACAGGGGCTGGGGCCAACGTCCTGACTTTC,CASSLRGTGAGANVLTF
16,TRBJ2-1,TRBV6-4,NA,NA,TGTGCCAGCAGTGACTCGTCACCTCGGCCGGGAGCTAAGCAGTTCTTC,CASSDSSPRPGAKQFF
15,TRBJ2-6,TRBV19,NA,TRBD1,TGTGCCAGTAGTAGAGACAGGGCTGGGGCCAACGTCCTGACTTTC,CASSRDRAGANVLTF
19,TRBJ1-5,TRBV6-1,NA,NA,TGTGCCAGCAGTGAAAAGTGGGTCGGAAGGGCATCTGGCAATCAGCCCCAGCATTTT,CASSEKWVGRASGNQPQHF
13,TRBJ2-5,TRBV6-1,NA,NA,TGTGCCAGCAGTGAAGGAGTATGGGAGACCCAGTACTTC,CASSEGVWETQYF
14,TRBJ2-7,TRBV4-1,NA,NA,TGCGCCAGCAGCCAAGCAGGGATCAGCTACGAGCAGTACTTC,CASSQAGISYEQYF
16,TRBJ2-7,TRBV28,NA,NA,TGTGCCAGCAGTCCCTTCGTGGCGCGGGCCAGTTACGAGCAGTACTTC,CASSPFVARASYEQYF
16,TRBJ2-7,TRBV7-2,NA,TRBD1,TGTGCCAGCAGCTTAGTCCGGGACAGGGGGCGTCGAGAGCAGTACTTC,CASSLVRDRGRREQYF
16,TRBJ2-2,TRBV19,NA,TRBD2,TGTGCCAGTACCCAAAGGACTAGCGGATATACCGGGGAGCTGTTTTTT,CASTQRTSGYTGELFF
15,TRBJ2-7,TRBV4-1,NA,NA,TGCGCCAGCAGCCAAGGGCGTGGGAAGGGCAACGAGCAGTACTTC,CASSQGRGKGNEQYF